This entry lists 29 T cell receptor beta chains sequenced from one sample in a study of CD8+CD57+ T cells in acquired aplastic anemia. It was genomic DNA that served as the template for profiling TCR beta VDJ and CDR3. TCRdb passed the reads through MiXCR, listing each CDR3 protein once. The sample consists of about 180,000 distinct CDR3 sequences, 35% to 50% of them appearing once. The sample comprised sorted CD4+, CD8+, or CD8+CD57+ T cells (not recorded which) from PBMCs. The receptors derive from a human donor in good health.

This clonotype was observed many times. The chain joins TRBV12-3 or TRBV12-4 to TRBJ1-2, with D maybe TRBD1 (5 bases). V was clipped by 6 bases and J by 5 bases, with 13 bases between them. The CDR3 has 13 residues. CDR3: CASSPPGGYGYTF. As DNA, the CDR3 is TGTGCCAGCAGCCCACCTGGGGGATATGGCTACACCTTC.

The rearrangement links TRBV6-1 to TRBJ1-6, with D uncertain. The V gene's germline CDR1 is MNHNS and CDR2 SASEGT. Trimming removed 5 bases at V and 5 bases at J, with 10 bases between. The CDR3 totals 14 residues. The DNA of the CDR3 is TGTGCCAGCAGTACGATGATGGATAATTCACCCCTCCACTTT. Residues: CASSTMMDNSPLHF.

This clonotype was counted ten times or more. This chain connects TRBV5-8 to TRBJ2-2; D is possibly TRBD1 or TRBD2 (5 bases each). V lost 4 bases and J 7 bases, leaving 17 bases between the germline ends. CDR1 and CDR2 (germline): SGHTS, YDEGEE. The CDR3 has 15 residues. CDR3 protein: CASSVPGRGNGELFF. CDR3 sequence (DNA): TGTGCCAGCAGCGTCCCGGGCCGGGGCAACGGGGAGCTGTTTTTT.

V usage is TRBV27 and J usage is TRBJ2-7; no firm D call. Germline CDR1 and CDR2: MNHEY and SMNVEV (reference sequence). V dropped 3 bases and J dropped 4 bases, with 28 bases sitting between them. The CDR3 runs 19 residues. The CDR3 coding sequence is TGTGCCAGCAGTTTCCTCCGAACCTTCTCAGGCTTTCCTAAATACGAGCAGTACTTC. This sequence encodes CASSFLRTFSGFPKYEQYF.

This clonotype has just a few counts. The V gene is TRBV6-1, the J gene TRBJ1-6; 8 bases align to TRBD1. The V gene end was trimmed by 6 bases and the J gene end by 8 bases; junction bases not matched to a gene: 6. The CDR3 totals 14 residues. The germline V gene encodes CDR1 MNHNS and CDR2 SASEGT. The DNA for the CDR3 is TGTGCCAGCAGCCTCGGACAGGGCGATTCACCCCTCCACTTT. Protein sequence: CASSLGQGDSPLHF.

The J gene is TRBJ2-7, the V gene TRBV10-3; 9 bases are shared with TRBD1. Germline assignment: CDR1 ENHRY and CDR2 SYGVKD. The CDR3 is 14 residues long. With V trimmed by 10 bases and J by 2 bases, 9 bases remained unmatched. The CDR3 DNA follows: TGTGCCACGAAGCCCGGGACAGGGACCTACGAGCAGTACTTC. Amino acids: CATKPGTGTYEQYF.

This clonotype occurred many times. V is TRBV11-1 and J is TRBJ1-1, with a possible D match to TRBD1 (5 bases). Germline V gene sequence: CDR1 SGHAT, CDR2 FQDESV (reference sequence). Trimming took off 0 bases at V and 8 bases at J, with 19 bases between the two ends. The CDR3 is 16 residues long. The CDR3 bases are TGTGCCAGCAGCTTAGCACGACCGACAGCCCGAGGGGAAGCTTTCTTT. Encoded protein: CASSLARPTARGEAFF.

This chain joins TRBV27 and TRBJ1-2; perhaps TRBD1 as D (6 bases). The CDR3 is 12 residues long. V dropped 2 bases and J dropped 7 bases, with 8 bases sitting between them. The germline gives CDR1 MNHEY, CDR2 SMNVEV (reference sequence). The CDR3 coding sequence is TGTGCCAGCAGTTTAACGGGGGCTGGCTACACCTTC. Encoded protein: CASSLTGAGYTF.

The chain couples TRBV29-1 to TRBJ1-4; D is uncertain. Germline CDR1 is SQVTM and CDR2 is ANQGSEA. The CDR3 contains 13 residues. The V end lost 5 bases, the J end lost 7 bases, and 14 bases lay between the germline ends. CDR3 DNA: TGCAGCGTTCGACAACCCTCAGTTGAAAAACTGTTTTTT. This encodes CSVRQPSVEKLFF. The complete variable domain, with remaining parts taken from reference TRBV29-1 and TRBJ1-4, reads SAVISQKPSRDICQRGTSLTIQCQVDSQVTMMFWYRQQPGQSLTLIATANQGSEATYESGFVIDKFPISRPNLTFSTLTVSNMSPEDSSIYLCSVRQPSVEKLFFGSGTQLSVL.

The table lists this clonotype with a few counts. J is TRBJ2-5 and V is TRBV25-1, with 7 bases matching TRBD1. Germline V gives CDR1 MGHDK, CDR2 SYGVNS. The ends lost 7 bases at V and 0 bases at J; junction bases unmatched: 8. CDR3 length equals 15 residues. The CDR3 sequence is CASKLGTANQETQYF. Written as DNA, the CDR3 is TGTGCCAGCAAGCTCGGGACAGCCAACCAAGAGACCCAGTACTTC.

In its sample, this clonotype was seen many times. The J gene is TRBJ1-5, the V gene TRBV10-3; the D gene is possibly TRBD1 (5 bases). Trimming took 2 bases from V and 7 from J, leaving 15 bases between them. This CDR3 spans 15 amino acids. CDR1 and CDR2 (germline): ENHRY, SYGVKD. CDR3 DNA: TGTGCCATCAGTGAGGGGGGGGTAGAATTACAGCCCCAGCATTTT. Translating gives CAISEGGVELQPQHF.

There are a few counts of this clonotype. This rearrangement joins TRBV7-3 to TRBJ2-1; D call uncertain. This CDR3 has 11 amino acids. Germline V gene data show CDR1 as SGHTA and CDR2 as FQGTGA. Trimming pared 4 bases from V and 8 bases from J, leaving 6 bases between. The CDR3 DNA sequence: TGTGCCAGCAGCTATGTCGATGAGCAGTTCTTC. Translated, it gives CASSYVDEQFF.

A note on this clonotype: This sequence may be a read error, since a much larger clone differs from it by one base. This chain uses TRBV25-1 with TRBJ2-3; D perhaps matches TRBD1 (5 bases). The CDR3 is 14 residues long. Germline lookup yields CDR1 MGHDK and CDR2 SYGVNS. V dropped 4 bases and J dropped 8 bases, with 16 bases sitting between them. The CDR3 coding sequence is TGTGCCAGCAGTGCAGGGCATTCAACGGGTACGCAGTATTTT. This sequence encodes CASSAGHSTGTQYF.

J is TRBJ1-2 and V is TRBV29-1; D gene unclear. Germline CDR1 SQVTM, CDR2 ANQGSEA. Trimming took 0 bases from V and 5 from J, leaving 7 bases between them. This CDR3 has 12 residues. CDR3 DNA: TGCAGCGTTGAAGATGCCGGGTATGGCTACACCTTC. Translating it yields CSVEDAGYGYTF. The full variable domain, with the rest looked up from reference TRBV29-1 and TRBJ1-2, is SAVISQKPSRDICQRGTSLTIQCQVDSQVTMMFWYRQQPGQSLTLIATANQGSEATYESGFVIDKFPISRPNLTFSTLTVSNMSPEDSSIYLCSVEDAGYGYTFGSGTRLTVV.

The chain carries TRBV5-5 and TRBJ2-7, with a tentative D call TRBD2 (7 bases). Trimming cost V 4 bases and J 2 bases, with 13 bases left between them. The CDR3 has 14 residues. CDR1 SGHKS and CDR2 YYEKEE come from the germline V gene (reference sequence). The CDR3 nucleotides read TGTGCCAGCAGCGGGGAGGGGGTCACCTACGAGCAGTACTTC. This encodes CASSGEGVTYEQYF.

The V gene is TRBV20-1, the J gene TRBJ1-2; D gene ambiguous. The CDR3 is made up of 14 amino acids. The germline CDR1 and CDR2 sequences are DFQATT and SNEGSKA (reference sequence). V gave up 3 bases and J gave up 5 bases, with 16 bases separating them. Written as DNA, the CDR3 is TGCAGTGCTAGGGAGACACGAACTGGGTATGGCTACACCTTC. Its translation is CSARETRTGYGYTF.

This clonotype was counted at least ten times. The chain combines TRBV5-1 with TRBJ2-3; 10 nucleotides align to TRBD2. V dropped 2 bases and J dropped 0; count of bases not matched to a gene: 0. Germline V gene data show CDR1 as SGHRS and CDR2 as YFSETQ. The CDR3 covers 15 residues. The chain's CDR3 is CASSFSGRSTDTQYF. The CDR3 bases are TGCGCCAGCAGCTTTAGCGGGAGGAGCACAGATACGCAGTATTTT.

This clonotype was recorded many times. The CDR3 loop reads CSAGSTGTGGYEQYF. Written as DNA, the CDR3 is TGCAGTGCCGGATCGACCGGGACAGGGGGCTACGAGCAGTACTTC. V usage is TRBV20-1 and J usage is TRBJ2-7, with TRBD1 identical over 11 bases. Germline V gene data show CDR1 as DFQATT and CDR2 as SNEGSKA (reference sequence). V lost 6 bases, J lost 3 bases, and 10 bases stayed unmatched. The CDR3 length is 15 residues.

The chain employs TRBV6-1 and TRBJ2-1; the D gene is possibly TRBD2 (5 bases). CDR3 length equals 17 residues. With 6 bases removed from V and 2 bases from J, the gap between germline ends came to 20 bases. Germline V gene data show CDR1 as MNHNS and CDR2 as SASEGT. This chain's CDR3 is CASSGGERAGPYNEQFF. CDR3 DNA sequence: TGTGCCAGCAGCGGAGGTGAACGGGCGGGCCCCTACAATGAGCAGTTCTTC.

V and J are TRBV2 and TRBJ1-2, with D possibly TRBD1 on 5 matching bases. The ends were cut back, 6 bases at V and 8 bases at J, with 19 bases in the middle. The germline gives CDR1 SNHLY, CDR2 FYNNEI. The CDR3 contains 14 residues. Here the CDR3 reads CASSDQGTAYGYTF. The CDR3 DNA is TGTGCCAGCAGCGACCAGGGCACTGCCTACGGCTACACCTTC.

This clonotype has only one observation. The V gene is TRBV25-1, the J gene TRBJ1-6; 10 nucleotides agree with TRBD1. With V trimmed by 3 bases and J by 9 bases, 8 bases remained unmatched. There are 16 residues in the CDR3. Germline V gene sequence: CDR1 MGHDK, CDR2 SYGVNS. The CDR3 DNA is TGTGCCAGCAGTGAGTACCAGACAGGGGGCTCTTCACCCCTCCACTTT. It translates to CASSEYQTGGSSPLHF.

The V gene is TRBV4-2, the J gene TRBJ2-1, with TRBD2 identical over 8 bases. The CDR3 is 17 residues long. J gave up 12 bases and V 4 bases, and 20 bases lay outside the gene matches. Germline values: CDR1 LGHNA, CDR2 YNFKEQ. The CDR3 reads CASSLRTSSSPGGGQFF. CDR3 nucleotides: TGTGCCAGCAGCCTCAGGACTAGTTCCAGCCCCGGGGGGGGGCAGTTCTTC.

The rearrangement links TRBV15 to TRBJ2-7, with D perhaps matching TRBD1 or TRBD2 (5 bases each). V was pared by 1 base and J by 6 bases, with 10 bases between. CDR1 and CDR2 from the germline V gene are LNHNV and YYDKDF (reference sequence). The CDR3 is made up of 13 amino acids. DNA of the CDR3: TGTGCCACCAGCAGAGTATCCGGGGCCGAGCAGTACTTC. It codes for CATSRVSGAEQYF.

Note on this clonotype: The junction and the germline gene differ at one end; a read error may be behind it. The chain joins TRBV24-1 to TRBJ2-5; perhaps TRBD2 as D (6 bases). Germline CDR1 KGHDR, CDR2 SFDVKD. This CDR3 contains 12 residues. The CDR3 DNA reads as TGTGCCATCAGTGCTCTAGCGGAGACCCAGTACTTC. This encodes CAISALAETQYF.

This clonotype has ten or more counts. The gene calls are TRBV7-6 and TRBJ2-5, with TRBD1 matching over 7 bases. Trimming took 5 bases from V and 1 from J; bases not matched to a gene: 7. There are 15 residues in the CDR3. From germline, CDR1 is SGHVS and CDR2 FNYEAQ. The CDR3 spells CASSPTGTSQETQYF. In DNA form, the CDR3 reads TGTGCCAGCAGCCCGACAGGGACCTCCCAAGAGACCCAGTACTTC.

The CDR3 bases are TGTGCCAGTAGTCCAGACATGACGAGTTCACCCCTCCACTTT. This sequence encodes CASSPDMTSSPLHF. The V and J genes are TRBV19 and TRBJ1-6; D remains unclear. The CDR3 contains 14 residues. CDR1 is LNHDA and CDR2 is SQIVND in the germline V gene (reference sequence). V lost 5 bases, J lost 9 bases, and 14 bases lay in between. The full variable domain, with the rest looked up from reference TRBV19 and TRBJ1-6, is DGGITQSPKYLFRKEGQNVTLSCEQNLNHDAMYWYRQDPGQGLRLIYYSQIVNDFQKGDIAEGYSVSREKKESFPLTVTSAQKNPTAFYLCASSPDMTSSPLHFGNGTRLTVT.

This clonotype has a count of ten or more. The chain employs TRBV5-6 and TRBJ2-7, with D maybe TRBD2 (6 bases). Germline lookup yields CDR1 SGHDT and CDR2 YYEEEE. The V and J ends lost 4 bases and 5 bases respectively, with 10 bases between them. CDR3 length equals 12 residues. The CDR3 protein is CASSQTRDEQYF. CDR3 DNA sequence: TGTGCCAGCAGCCAGACTAGGGACGAGCAGTACTTC.

The chain employs TRBV7-8 and TRBJ2-5, with 10 nucleotides matching TRBD1. CDR3 length: 15 amino acids. Trimming cost V 4 bases and J 3 bases; bases outside gene matches: 5. The germline CDR1 and CDR2 sequences are SGHVS and FQNEAQ. The CDR3 nucleotides read TGTGCCAGCAGCTCCCGGGACAGGGGCAAAGAGACCCAGTACTTC. It specifies CASSSRDRGKETQYF.

This clonotype was observed many times. J is TRBJ2-2 and V is TRBV11-3, with 10 positions matching TRBD1. The CDR3 length is 14 residues. The V gene end was trimmed by 11 bases and the J gene end by 3 bases; junction bases not matched to a gene: 6. CDR1 SGHNT and CDR2 YENEEA come from the germline V gene. The CDR3 is CAVTGTGDTGELFF. CDR3 nucleotide sequence: TGTGCCGTAACCGGGACAGGGGACACCGGGGAGCTGTTTTTT.